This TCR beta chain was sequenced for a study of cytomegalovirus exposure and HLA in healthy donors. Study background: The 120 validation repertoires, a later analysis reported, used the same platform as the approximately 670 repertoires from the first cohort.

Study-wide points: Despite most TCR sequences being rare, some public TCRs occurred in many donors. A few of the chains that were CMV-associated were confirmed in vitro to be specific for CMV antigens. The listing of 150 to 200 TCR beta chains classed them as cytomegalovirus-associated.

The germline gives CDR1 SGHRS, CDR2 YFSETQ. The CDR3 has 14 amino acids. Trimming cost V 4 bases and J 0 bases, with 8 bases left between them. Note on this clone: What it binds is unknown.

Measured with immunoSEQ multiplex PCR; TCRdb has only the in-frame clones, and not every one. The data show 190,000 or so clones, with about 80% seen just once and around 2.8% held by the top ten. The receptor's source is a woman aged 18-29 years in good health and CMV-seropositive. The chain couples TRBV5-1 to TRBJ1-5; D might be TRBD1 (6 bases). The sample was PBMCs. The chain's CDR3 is CASSPTGSNQPQHF. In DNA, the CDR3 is TGCGCCAGCAGCCCGACAGGTAGCAATCAGCCCCAGCATTTT. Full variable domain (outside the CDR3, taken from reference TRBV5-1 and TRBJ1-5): KAGVTQTPRYLIKTRGQQVTLSCSPISGHRSVSWYQQTPGQGLQFLFEYFSETQRNKGNFPGRFSGRQFSNSRSEMNVSTLELGDSALYLCASSPTGSNQPQHFGDGTRLSIL.